The 9 T cell receptor beta chains below were found in one sample sequenced in a study of preoperative IRX-2 immunotherapy in early breast cancer. The table came from immunoSEQ multiplex PCR; TCRdb's copy has only in-frame clones and leaves some out. The sample holds 40,000 to 45,000 clones; about 95% are singletons and the top ten take 1.6%. The treatment: preoperative locoregional IRX-2 cytokine immunotherapy. Source: tumor tissue, taken after IRX-2 immunotherapy. These receptors were obtained from a human donor with breast cancer.

The V call is TRBV4-3, the J call TRBJ2-7; tentative D call: TRBD2 (6 bases). CDR3 length: 15 residues. Looked up from germline, CDR1 is LGHNA and CDR2 is YSLEER. Trimming cost V 4 bases and J 2 bases, with 15 bases left between them. The CDR3, as DNA: TGCGCCAGCAGCCCCGGGGGAACGACGCCCTACGAGCAGTACTTC. Its protein is CASSPGGTTPYEQYF.

The J gene is TRBJ1-6, the V gene TRBV11-2; D is uncertain. The CDR3 totals 16 residues. V was shortened by 4 bases and J by 2 bases, with 12 bases between the two germline ends. The germline V gene has CDR1 SGHAT and CDR2 FQNNGV. CDR3 sequence reads: CASSSYSTAYNSPLHF. The DNA of the CDR3 is TGTGCCAGCAGCTCGTACTCCACAGCCTATAATTCACCCCTCCACTTT.

The chain recombines TRBV2 with TRBJ1-2, with a possible D match to TRBD1 (5 bases). The V gene's germline CDR1 is SNHLY and CDR2 FYNNEI. The V gene lost 4 bases and the J gene lost 8 bases, with 14 bases spanning the gap. The CDR3 totals 13 residues. The CDR3 loop is CASSGFGGFGYTF. The CDR3 bases are TGTGCCAGCAGTGGTTTTGGGGGGTTCGGCTACACCTTC. The full variable domain, with the rest looked up from reference TRBV2 and TRBJ1-2, is EPEVTQTPSHQVTQMGQEVILRCVPISNHLYFYWYRQILGQKVEFLVSFYNNEISEKSEIFDDQFSVERPDGSNFTLKIRSTKLEDSAMYFCASSGFGGFGYTFGSGTRLTVV.

The chain is built from TRBV7-3 and TRBJ2-1, with D possibly TRBD2 on 6 matching bases. Germline V lookup: CDR1 SGHTA, CDR2 FQGTGA. The CDR3 spans 14 residues. Trimming removed 6 bases at V and 9 bases at J, with 18 bases between. The CDR3 reads CASRSGTGPTEQFF. The CDR3 DNA follows: TGTGCCAGCAGGTCCGGGACTGGGCCCACTGAGCAGTTCTTC.

The rearrangement links TRBV28 to TRBJ1-5; tentatively, D is TRBD1 (6 bases). Looked up from germline, CDR1 is MDHEN and CDR2 is SYDVKM. Trimming left V 6 bases short and J 6 bases short, with 15 bases between. The CDR3 is 14 residues long. The CDR3 nucleotides are TGTGCCAGCAGGATGGGGGGCGTGGGTCAGCCCCAGCATTTT. Its translation is CASRMGGVGQPQHF.

The chain links TRBV5-1 to TRBJ2-7; D might be TRBD2 (8 bases). V lost 4 bases and J lost 5, with 25 bases in between. This CDR3 is built from 17 residues. Germline V gene sequence: CDR1 SGHRS, CDR2 YFSETQ. The CDR3 loop is CASSREGALQSVHEQYF. For the CDR3, the DNA is TGCGCCAGCAGCCGGGAGGGGGCCCTACAGTCCGTACACGAGCAGTACTTC.

The V and J genes are TRBV4-1 and TRBJ2-7; D not certain. Looked up from germline, CDR1 is MGHRA and CDR2 is YSYEKL. The V and J ends lost 1 base and 6 bases respectively, with 13 bases between them. The CDR3 covers 14 residues. CDR3 region: CASSQVSSAFEQYF. The CDR3 coding sequence is TGCGCCAGCAGCCAAGTCAGCTCAGCTTTCGAGCAGTACTTC.

Only a few counts were recorded for this clone. This CDR3 reads CASSVGNGRRETQYF. CDR3 sequence (DNA): TGTGCCAGCAGCGTCGGTAACGGGAGGAGGGAGACCCAGTACTTC. The chain joins TRBV9 to TRBJ2-5; the match to TRBD2 covers 7 bases. The V and J ends lost 2 bases and 5 bases, in that order; junction bases with no gene match: 9. CDR3 size: 15 residues. Per germline, CDR1 SGDLS and CDR2 YYNGEE. Full variable domain (remainder filled in from reference TRBV9 and TRBJ2-5): DSGVTQTPKHLITATGQRVTLRCSPRSGDLSVYWYQQSLDQGLQFLIQYYNGEERAKGNILERFSAQQFPDLHSELNLSSLELGDSALYFCASSVGNGRRETQYFGPGTRLLVL.

The genes are TRBV28 and TRBJ1-1, with D tentatively TRBD1 (6 bases). The CDR3 covers 11 residues. CDR1 and CDR2 (germline): MDHEN, SYDVKM. V gave up 10 bases and J gave up 1 base, with 7 bases separating them. Here the CDR3 reads CATGQNTEAFF. Here the CDR3 DNA reads TGTGCCACGGGACAGAACACTGAAGCTTTCTTT.